This TCR beta chain originates from a study of T cells after yellow fever vaccination. By 5'RACE template switching, TCR cDNA was produced, with a universal primer site and UMIs added in the process. TCRdb passed the 5' RACE reads through MiXCR, listing each CDR3 protein once. The table shows about 150,000 distinct CDR3 sequences, with about 6.9% occurring only once. Study results and limitations: Abundant clonotypes from the bulk population could get into FACS-sorted repertoires as contaminants. Subsequent to the booster, the majority of primary-vaccination clones reappeared (about 97% CD4, more than 70% CD8). Clonotypes appearing in both CD4 and CD8 compartments existed, and their share was small.

Per germline, CDR1 SGHTA and CDR2 FQGNSA. This CDR3 contains 13 residues. V lost 4 bases and J lost 8, with 14 bases in between. In its sample, this clonotype was seen a few times. What it binds is unknown. The sample was CD4+ T cells sorted from PBMCs, taken 10 days after the yellow fever booster vaccination. This sequence originates from a man aged 25 to 45 who received the YFV17D yellow fever vaccine. This chain connects TRBV7-2 to TRBJ1-2; the D is unclear. CDR3 sequence reads: CASSSRVRGGYTF. CDR3 DNA: TGTGCCAGCAGCTCTAGGGTTCGAGGAGGCTACACCTTC.